The sequence of this T cell receptor beta chain was determined in a study of cytomegalovirus exposure and HLA in healthy donors. The germline V gene has CDR1 SGHDT and CDR2 YYEEEE. The V end lost 4 bases, the J end lost 3 bases, and 19 bases lay between the germline ends. The CDR3 is 16 residues long. PCR was performed using 60 Vbeta and 13 Jbeta primers. Sequenced by immunoSEQ multiplex PCR; TCRdb stores in-frame clones only, minus some. Of around 130,000 clones listed, approximately 86% are singletons. The source material was PBMCs. This TCR was recovered from a boy aged 5-17 years in good health and CMV-seronegative. The chain joins TRBV5-6 to TRBJ2-5; perhaps TRBD2 as D (6 bases). Written as DNA, the CDR3 is TGTGCCAGCAGCCGACCCCCGGGAGCGATCGAAGAGACCCAGTACTTC. This gives the protein CASSRPPGAIEETQYF.